The rows below give T cell receptor beta chains drawn from one sample of a study of blood T cell repertoires in COVID-19. The protocol was immunoSEQ multiplex PCR, while the TCRdb copy is restricted to in-frame clones and leaves out a portion. Found here are about 170,000 clones, about 86% of them singletons; the top ten hold approximately 10%. The specimen sequenced was peripheral blood. The receptor set was obtained from a man between 65 and 85 years old with active or convalescent COVID-19. CDR3s include the opening cysteine and the closing phenylalanine or tryptophan. The D gene is left open where the match is weak.

V gene	D gene	J gene	CDR3 protein	CDR3 DNA
TRBV7-8	.	TRBJ1-2	CASSLVGVGDYGYTF	TGTGCCAGCAGCTTAGTTGGGGTAGGGGATTATGGCTACACCTTC
TRBV7-9	.	TRBJ1-4	CASSLMGRELFF	TGTGCCAGCAGCTTAATGGGGAGAGAGTTGTTTTTT
TRBV30	.	TRBJ1-6	CAWSLGKGGSPLHF	TGTGCCTGGAGTTTGGGGAAGGGAGGGTCACCCCTCCACTTT
TRBV19	.	TRBJ2-2	CASSISTTTGELFF	TGTGCCAGTAGTATTTCGACTACCACCGGGGAGCTGTTTTTT
TRBV5-4	.	TRBJ1-3	CASSRTFTDLSGNTIYF	TGTGCCAGCAGCCGAACCTTCACTGATCTCTCTGGAAACACCATATATTTT
TRBV15	TRBD1	TRBJ2-1	CATSTLTGGYEQFF	TGTGCCACCAGCACATTAACAGGGGGGTATGAGCAGTTCTTC
TRBV6-5	TRBD1	TRBJ1-1	CASTTRDRAFEAFF	TGTGCCAGCACCACCCGGGACAGGGCTTTCGAAGCTTTCTTT
TRBV19	.	TRBJ1-1	CASSIPGGGRTEAFF	TGTGCCAGTAGTATCCCCGGGGGGGGGAGGACTGAAGCTTTCTTT
TRBV5-1	.	TRBJ2-7	CASSLASGVYEQYF	TGCGCCAGCAGCTTGGCATCGGGTGTCTACGAGCAGTACTTC
TRBV5-1	.	TRBJ2-4	CASSDGAGRHIQYF	TGCGCCAGCAGCGATGGAGCAGGGAGGCACATTCAGTACTTC
TRBV28	.	TRBJ1-1	CASSPPVEGEAFF	TGTGCCAGCAGTCCTCCGGTGGAGGGAGAAGCTTTCTTT
TRBV2	TRBD1	TRBJ1-1	CASTETPGQANTEAFF	TGTGCCAGCACCGAGACTCCGGGACAGGCTAACACTGAAGCTTTCTTT
TRBV7-2	TRBD1	TRBJ2-5	CASSLDRGRGETQYF	TGTGCCAGCAGCTTAGACAGGGGGCGCGGGGAGACCCAGTACTTC
TRBV29-1	TRBD2	TRBJ2-7	CSVVGGGPYEQYF	TGCAGCGTTGTGGGCGGGGGGCCCTACGAGCAGTACTTC
TRBV28	.	TRBJ1-4	CASNAGAAGNEKLFF	TGTGCCAGCAACGCTGGGGCAGCCGGTAATGAAAAACTGTTTTTT
TRBV7-8	TRBD2	TRBJ2-3	CASRARTSGRALLTDTQYF	TGTGCCAGCCGGGCGCGGACTAGCGGGAGGGCCCTCCTTACAGATACGCAGTATTTT
TRBV5-1	.	TRBJ1-1	CASSLNPGTEAFF	TGCGCCAGCAGCTTGAATCCGGGGACAGAAGCTTTCTTT
TRBV11-2	.	TRBJ2-7	CASSPPGTTRVYEQYF	TGTGCCAGCAGCCCCCCAGGGACAACAAGGGTCTACGAGCAGTACTTC
TRBV24-1	TRBD2	TRBJ2-1	CATSDPSGGRYNEQFF	TGTGCCACCAGTGATCCTAGCGGGGGTCGGTACAATGAGCAGTTCTTC
TRBV19	.	TRBJ1-5	CASSPRARRAGEPQHF	TGTGCCAGTAGTCCCAGGGCCCGGAGGGCCGGGGAGCCCCAGCATTTT
TRBV15	TRBD1	TRBJ1-2	CATSSQTGGYGYTF	TGTGCCACCAGCTCCCAGACAGGGGGTTATGGCTACACCTTC
TRBV14	TRBD2	TRBJ2-1	CASSQDLGAGGRHEQFF	TGTGCCAGCAGCCAAGACCTCGGAGCGGGAGGTCGCCATGAGCAGTTCTTC
TRBV29-1	.	TRBJ1-4	CSACRATNEKLFF	TGCAGCGCCTGCCGCGCAACTAATGAAAAACTGTTTTTT
TRBV2	.	TRBJ2-5	CASRVTEKETQYF	TGTGCCAGCAGGGTGACAGAGAAAGAGACCCAGTACTTC
TRBV7-2	TRBD1	TRBJ1-2	CASSLGSSGTGVGYTF	TGTGCCAGCAGCTTAGGGTCCTCCGGGACAGGGGTTGGCTACACCTTC
TRBV6-2/TRBV6-3	TRBD2	TRBJ2-5	CASSSVPGSGGTQYF	TGTGCCAGCAGTTCGGTTCCGGGCAGCGGGGGGACCCAGTACTTC
TRBV4-3	.	TRBJ1-5	CASSQASNQPQHF	TGCGCCAGCAGCCAGGCTAGCAATCAGCCCCAGCATTTT
TRBV15	.	TRBJ2-6	CATSRETISSGANVLTF	TGTGCCACCAGCAGAGAGACTATTTCCTCTGGGGCCAACGTCCTGACTTTC
TRBV7-2	.	TRBJ1-3	CASSLADTSFSGNTIYF	TGTGCCAGCAGCTTAGCGGACACCTCCTTCTCTGGAAACACCATATATTTT
TRBV7-2	.	TRBJ2-6	CASSSPSSSGANVLTF	TGTGCCAGCAGCTCCCCTAGCAGCTCTGGGGCCAACGTCCTGACTTTC
TRBV15	.	TRBJ1-4	CATSPPEGEKLFF	TGTGCCACCAGCCCTCCGGAGGGGGAAAAACTGTTTTTT
TRBV2	.	TRBJ1-1	CASSDQGHMNTEAFF	TGTGCCAGCAGTGATCAGGGCCACATGAACACTGAAGCTTTCTTT
TRBV6-2/TRBV6-3	.	TRBJ2-1	CASSYPNRKNNEQFF	TGTGCCAGCAGTTACCCCAATAGAAAAAACAATGAGCAGTTCTTC
TRBV3-1/TRBV3-2	TRBD2	TRBJ2-7	CASSQGAGGLDYEQYF	TGTGCCAGCAGCCAAGGAGCGGGAGGACTCGACTACGAGCAGTACTTC
TRBV2	TRBD1	TRBJ1-1	CASSMTGRTEAFF	TGTGCCAGCAGTATGACAGGGAGAACTGAAGCTTTCTTT